A single count supports the clone carrying this T cell receptor beta chain. The CDR3 consists of 15 residues. CDR1 and CDR2 from the germline V gene are SGDLS and YYNGEE. Germline trimming cut 0 bases from V and 3 bases from J; bases unmatched to any gene: 6. These data belong to a study of blood T cell repertoires in COVID-19. About the research overall: PBMCs, B-cell-depleted T cells, or T cells provided the cDNA or gDNA that made up the material.

TCRdb keeps only in-frame clones here, not all; method: immunoSEQ multiplex PCR. The table lists about 170,000 clones, roughly nine tenths of them singletons. The source of this sequence is a woman older than 75 in a cohort sampled during active or convalescent COVID-19. Sequencing was performed on peripheral blood. This chain uses TRBV9 with TRBJ2-7; 7 nucleotides line up with TRBD1. DNA for the CDR3: TGTGCCAGCAGCGTAGAGGCAGGGGGATTCTACGAGCAGTACGTC. Its translation: CASSVEAGGFYEQYV.